The clone carrying this T cell receptor (beta chain) showed up just once. Treatment: oral pan-JAK inhibitor, 5-10 mg twice daily. Specimens obtained from alopecia areata patients comprised lesional scalp punch biopsies and peripheral blood. These data are taken from a study of CD8+ T cells in alopecia areata. Trimming removed 4 bases from V and 4 bases from J, with 15 bases in between. The CDR3 contains 15 residues. The germline gives CDR1 SGHTA, CDR2 FQGNSA. The authors extracted RNA and reverse transcribed it into cDNA as the sequencing template. Data came from immunoSEQ multiplex PCR; TCRdb stores just in-frame clones and leaves some out. The sample shows over 15,000 clones, approximately 59% of them seen only once.

This receptor was identified in a human donor with alopecia areata. The V gene is TRBV7-2, the J gene TRBJ2-3; maybe TRBD2 (5 bases). The starting material was skin, obtained at week 4, from a patient treated with tofacitinib. This CDR3 is CASSSRPLLADTQYF. CDR3 in DNA: TGTGCCAGCAGCTCCCGGCCCCTACTAGCAGATACGCAGTATTTT.